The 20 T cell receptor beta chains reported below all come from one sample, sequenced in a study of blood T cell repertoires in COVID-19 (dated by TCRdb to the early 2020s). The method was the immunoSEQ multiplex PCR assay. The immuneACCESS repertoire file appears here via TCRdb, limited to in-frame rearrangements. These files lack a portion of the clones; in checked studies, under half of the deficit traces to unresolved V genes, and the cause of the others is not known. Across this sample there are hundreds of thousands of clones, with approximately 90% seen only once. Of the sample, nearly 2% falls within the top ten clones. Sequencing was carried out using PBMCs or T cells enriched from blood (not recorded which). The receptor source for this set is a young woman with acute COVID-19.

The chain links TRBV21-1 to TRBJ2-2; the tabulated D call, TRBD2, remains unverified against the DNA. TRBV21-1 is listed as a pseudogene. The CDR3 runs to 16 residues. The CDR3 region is CASSKVLPAGTGELFF. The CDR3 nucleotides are TGTGCCAGCAGCAAAGTACTACCTGCGGGGACCGGGGAGCTGTTTTTT.

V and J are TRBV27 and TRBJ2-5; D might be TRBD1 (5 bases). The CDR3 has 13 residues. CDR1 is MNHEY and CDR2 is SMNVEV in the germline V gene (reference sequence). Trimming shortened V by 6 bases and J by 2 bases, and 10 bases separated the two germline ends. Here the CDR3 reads CASSRRGQETQYF. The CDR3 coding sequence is TGTGCCAGCAGCAGAAGGGGACAAGAGACCCAGTACTTC.

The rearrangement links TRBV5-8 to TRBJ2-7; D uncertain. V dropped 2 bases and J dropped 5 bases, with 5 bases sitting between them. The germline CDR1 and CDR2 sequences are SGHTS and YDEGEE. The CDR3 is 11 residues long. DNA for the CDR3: TGTGCCAGCAGCTTCTATAACGAGCAGTACTTC. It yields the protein CASSFYNEQYF.

CDR3 protein: CASSVQGATEAFF. CDR3 nucleotide sequence: TGTGCCAGTAGTGTACAGGGGGCCACTGAAGCTTTCTTT. This sequence joins TRBV19 and TRBJ1-1; 9 bases are shared with TRBD1. The CDR3 loop spans 13 amino acids. The germline V gene has CDR1 LNHDA and CDR2 SQIVND (reference sequence). V shed 5 bases and J 4 bases; nucleotides not matched to a gene: 2.

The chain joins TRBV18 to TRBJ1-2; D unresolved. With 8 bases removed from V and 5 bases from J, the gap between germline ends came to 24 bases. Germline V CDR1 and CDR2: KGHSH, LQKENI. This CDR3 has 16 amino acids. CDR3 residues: CASTSPSLQMRYGYTF. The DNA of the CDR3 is TGTGCCAGCACATCACCATCCCTTCAGATGAGGTATGGCTACACCTTC.

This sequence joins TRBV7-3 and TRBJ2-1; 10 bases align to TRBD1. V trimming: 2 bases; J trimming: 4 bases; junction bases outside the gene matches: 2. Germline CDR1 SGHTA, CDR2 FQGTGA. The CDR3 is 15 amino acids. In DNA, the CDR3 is TGTGCCAGCAGCTTAGACAGGGGGCCGTACAATGAGCAGTTCTTC. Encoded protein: CASSLDRGPYNEQFF.

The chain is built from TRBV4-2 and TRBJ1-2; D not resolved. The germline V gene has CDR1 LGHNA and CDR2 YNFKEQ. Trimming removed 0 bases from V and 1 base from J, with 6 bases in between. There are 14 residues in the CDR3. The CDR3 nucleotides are TGTGCCAGCAGCCAAGATTTAGATAACTATGGCTACACCTTC. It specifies CASSQDLDNYGYTF.

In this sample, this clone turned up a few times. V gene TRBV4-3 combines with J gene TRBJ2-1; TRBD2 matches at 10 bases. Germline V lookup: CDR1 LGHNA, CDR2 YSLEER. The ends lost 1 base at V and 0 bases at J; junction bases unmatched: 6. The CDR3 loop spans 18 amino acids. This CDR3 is CASSQGTSGWNSYNEQFF. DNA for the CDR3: TGCGCCAGCAGCCAAGGGACTAGCGGATGGAACTCCTACAATGAGCAGTTCTTC.

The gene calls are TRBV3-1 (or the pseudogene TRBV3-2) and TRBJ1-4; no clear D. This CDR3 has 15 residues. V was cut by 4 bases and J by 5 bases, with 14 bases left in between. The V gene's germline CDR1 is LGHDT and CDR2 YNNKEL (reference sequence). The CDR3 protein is CASSPRTDWNEKLFF. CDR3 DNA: TGTGCCAGCAGCCCCCGGACGGACTGGAATGAAAAACTGTTTTTT.

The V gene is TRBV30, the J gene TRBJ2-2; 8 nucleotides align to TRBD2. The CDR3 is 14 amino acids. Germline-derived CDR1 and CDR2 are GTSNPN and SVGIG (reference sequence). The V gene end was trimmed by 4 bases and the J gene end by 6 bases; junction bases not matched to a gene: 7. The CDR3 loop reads CAWILPGGAGELFF. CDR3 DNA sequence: TGTGCCTGGATCCTTCCGGGGGGGGCCGGGGAGCTGTTTTTT.

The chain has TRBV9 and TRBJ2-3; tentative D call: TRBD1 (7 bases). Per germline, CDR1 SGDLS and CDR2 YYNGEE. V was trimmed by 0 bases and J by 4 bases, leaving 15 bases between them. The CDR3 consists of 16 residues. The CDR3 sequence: CASSVGGGGISDTQYF. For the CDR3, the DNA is TGTGCCAGCAGCGTAGGAGGAGGGGGCATTTCAGATACGCAGTATTTT.

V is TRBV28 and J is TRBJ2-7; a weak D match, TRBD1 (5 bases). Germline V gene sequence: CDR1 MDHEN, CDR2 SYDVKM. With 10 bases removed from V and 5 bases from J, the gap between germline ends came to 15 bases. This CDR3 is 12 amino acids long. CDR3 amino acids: CATLGQGDEQYF. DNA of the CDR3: TGTGCCACCCTCGGGCAGGGCGACGAGCAGTACTTC.

The CDR3 sequence: CASSPEPSAEAFF. CDR3 bases: TGTGCCAGCAGCCCGGAGCCTTCGGCTGAAGCTTTCTTT. J is TRBJ1-1 and V is TRBV5-4; no clear D. V was cut by 4 bases and J by 6 bases, with 13 bases left in between. This CDR3 contains 13 residues. Germline V gene data show CDR1 as SGHNT and CDR2 as YYREEE (reference sequence).

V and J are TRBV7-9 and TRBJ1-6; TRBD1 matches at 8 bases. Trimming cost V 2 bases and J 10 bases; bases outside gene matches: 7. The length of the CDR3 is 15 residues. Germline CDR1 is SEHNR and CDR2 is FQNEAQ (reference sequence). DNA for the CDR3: TGTGCCAGCAGCTTACAGGGGGCGAGGGAGTCACCCCTCCACTTT. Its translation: CASSLQGARESPLHF.

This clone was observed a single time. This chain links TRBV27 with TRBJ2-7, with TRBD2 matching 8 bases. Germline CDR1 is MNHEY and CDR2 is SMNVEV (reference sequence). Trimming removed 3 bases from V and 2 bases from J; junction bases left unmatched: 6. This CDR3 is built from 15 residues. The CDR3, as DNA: TGTGCCAGCAGTTTCGGCGGGAGGCACACCTACGAGCAGTACTTC. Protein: CASSFGGRHTYEQYF.

The CDR3 reads CSVELVGNEQFF. The DNA of the CDR3 is TGCAGCGTTGAACTAGTTGGCAATGAGCAGTTCTTC. The chain joins TRBV29-1 to TRBJ2-1; no definite D call. Germline CDR1 SQVTM, CDR2 ANQGSEA. The CDR3 covers 12 residues. Trimming shortened V by 2 bases and J by 6 bases, and 8 bases separated the two germline ends.

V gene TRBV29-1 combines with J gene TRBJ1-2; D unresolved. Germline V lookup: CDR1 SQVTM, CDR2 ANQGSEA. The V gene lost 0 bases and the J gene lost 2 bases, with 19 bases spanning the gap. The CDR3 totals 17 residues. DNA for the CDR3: TGCAGCGTTGAAGAGAAAATTGTGGAGGCAGGAAACTATGGCTACACCTTC. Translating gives CSVEEKIVEAGNYGYTF.

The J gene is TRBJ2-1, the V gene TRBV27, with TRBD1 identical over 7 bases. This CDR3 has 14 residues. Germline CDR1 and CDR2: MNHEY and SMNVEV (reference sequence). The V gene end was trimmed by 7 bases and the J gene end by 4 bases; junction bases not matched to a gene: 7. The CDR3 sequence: CASTAGTVYNEQFF. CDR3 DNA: TGTGCCAGCACTGCCGGGACAGTGTACAATGAGCAGTTCTTC.

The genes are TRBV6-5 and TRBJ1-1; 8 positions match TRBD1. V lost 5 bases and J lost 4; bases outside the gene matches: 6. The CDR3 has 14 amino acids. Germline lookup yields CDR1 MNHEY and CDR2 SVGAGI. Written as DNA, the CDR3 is TGTGCCAGCAGTCAGGGGGCTGGGGTCACTGAAGCTTTCTTT. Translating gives CASSQGAGVTEAFF.

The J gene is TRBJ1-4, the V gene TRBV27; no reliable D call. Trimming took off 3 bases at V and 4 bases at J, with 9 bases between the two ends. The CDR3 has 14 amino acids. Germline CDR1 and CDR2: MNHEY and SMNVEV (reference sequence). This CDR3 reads CASSFLHYNEKLFF. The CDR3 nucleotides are TGTGCCAGCAGTTTTCTACACTATAATGAAAAACTGTTTTTT. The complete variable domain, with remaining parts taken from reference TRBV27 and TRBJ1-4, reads EAQVTQNPRYLITVTGKKLTVTCSQNMNHEYMSWYRQDPGLGLRQIYYSMNVEVTDKGDVPEGYKVSRKEKRNFPLILESPSPNQTSLYFCASSFLHYNEKLFFGSGTQLSVL.